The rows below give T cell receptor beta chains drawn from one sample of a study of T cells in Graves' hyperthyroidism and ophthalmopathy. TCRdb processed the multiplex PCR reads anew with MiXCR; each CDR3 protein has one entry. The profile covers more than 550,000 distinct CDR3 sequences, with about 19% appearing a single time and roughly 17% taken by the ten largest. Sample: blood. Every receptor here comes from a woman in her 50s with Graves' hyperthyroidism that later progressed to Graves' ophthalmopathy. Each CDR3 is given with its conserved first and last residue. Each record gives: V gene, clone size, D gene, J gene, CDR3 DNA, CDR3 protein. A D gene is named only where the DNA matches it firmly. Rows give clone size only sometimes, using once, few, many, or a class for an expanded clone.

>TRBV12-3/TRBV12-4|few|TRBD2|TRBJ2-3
TGTGCCAGCAGTTTATCACTAGCGGGGCCAGATACGCAGTATTTT
CASSLSLAGPDTQYF
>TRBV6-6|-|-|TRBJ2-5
TGTGCCAGCAGTTACATGGGGGAGGAGACCCAGTACTTC
CASSYMGEETQYF
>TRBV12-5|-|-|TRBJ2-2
TGTGCTAGTGGGGACAACCTCACCGGGGAGCTGTTTTTT
CASGDNLTGELFF
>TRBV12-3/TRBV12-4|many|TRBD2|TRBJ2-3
TGTGCCAGCAGTTTGGGATTGGGACTAGTCGCAGATACGCAGTATTTT
CASSLGLGLVADTQYF
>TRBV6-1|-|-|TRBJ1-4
TGTGCCAGCGGGACACCAGATAATGAAAAACTGTTTTTT
CASGTPDNEKLFF
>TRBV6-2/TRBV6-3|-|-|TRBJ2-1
TGTGCCAGCAGTTACACACAGGTTTATGAGGTGTTCGGTGAGCAGTTCTTC
CASSYTQVYEVFGEQFF
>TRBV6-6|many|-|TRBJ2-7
TGTGCCAGCAGTTACTCTGCCTCCACAGGGATCCCCTACGAGCAGTACTTC
CASSYSASTGIPYEQYF
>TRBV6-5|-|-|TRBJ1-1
TGTGCCAGCAGTTACCCAGGGACGATAGAAGCTTTCTTT
CASSYPGTIEAFF
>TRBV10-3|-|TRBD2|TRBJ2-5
TGTGCCATCAGTGAACTAGCGGTGCAAGAGACCCAGTACTTC
CAISELAVQETQYF
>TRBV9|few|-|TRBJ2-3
TGTGCCAGCAGCTTTACGAGTGGCAGCCAAGATACGCAGTATTTT
CASSFTSGSQDTQYF
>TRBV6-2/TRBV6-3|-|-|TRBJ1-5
TGTGCCAGCAGCAGACACCCTGATAGCAATCAGCCCCAGCATTTT
CASSRHPDSNQPQHF
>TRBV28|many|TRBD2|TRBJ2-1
TGTGCCAGCAGTTCTTCCTCGGGGGGGTACCACAATGAGCAGTTCTTC
CASSSSSGGYHNEQFF
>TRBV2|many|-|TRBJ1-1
TGTGCCAGCAGTGTCAGGGATGAAGCTTTCTTT
CASSVRDEAFF
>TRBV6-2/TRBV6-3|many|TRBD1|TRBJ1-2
TGTGCCAGCAGCACCGACAGGGTGGAGGGCTACACCTTC
CASSTDRVEGYTF
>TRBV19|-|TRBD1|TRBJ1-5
TGTGCCAGTAGTACCCGGTCGGGGCAGGGGGACAATCAGCCCCAGCATTTT
CASSTRSGQGDNQPQHF
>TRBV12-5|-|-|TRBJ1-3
TGTGCTAGTGGTTTCGGTACCCCCGGTTTCGGAGACACCATATATTTT
CASGFGTPGFGDTIYF
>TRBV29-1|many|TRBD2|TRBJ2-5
TGCAGCGCGAGGCCGGGGACTAGCGGGTCGGGGCGTGGGACCCAGTACTTC
CSARPGTSGSGRGTQYF
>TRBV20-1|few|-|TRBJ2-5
TGCAGTGCTAGCGACCTGGGGAATGAAGGGACCCAGTACTTC
CSASDLGNEGTQYF
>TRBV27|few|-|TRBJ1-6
TGTGCCAGCAGTTGGCAGGTGCCGGCGCCCCTCCACTTT
CASSWQVPAPLHF
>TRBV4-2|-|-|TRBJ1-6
TGTGCCAGCAGCCAAGAAGGCAGGGAGACTTCACCCCTCCACTTT
CASSQEGRETSPLHF
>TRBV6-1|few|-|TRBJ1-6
TGTGCCAGCAGTGAAGGGCTGGCTTCACCCCTCCACTTT
CASSEGLASPLHF
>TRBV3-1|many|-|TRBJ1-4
TGTGCCAGCAGCCAAGGGGCAGGGAATGAAAAACTGTTTTTT
CASSQGAGNEKLFF
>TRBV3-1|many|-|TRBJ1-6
TGTGCCAGCAGCCAAGACAGGGGAAATTCACCCCTCCACTTT
CASSQDRGNSPLHF
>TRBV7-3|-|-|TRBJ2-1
TGTGCCAGCAGCTTAATGTGGGGTTCCGCCGATGAGCAGTTCTTC
CASSLMWGSADEQFF
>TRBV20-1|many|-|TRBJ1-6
TGCAGTGCTAGAGCTGAGGGCGCCAGTCTTAATTCACCCCTCCACTTT
CSARAEGASLNSPLHF
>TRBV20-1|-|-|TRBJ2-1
TGCAGTGCCCACCGGGAGAGCCTGGTGCATGAGCAGTTCTTC
CSAHRESLVHEQFF
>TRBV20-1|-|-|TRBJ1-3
TGCAGTGCTAGAGATCAAGGCGCAGGGGCTGGAAACACCATATATTTT
CSARDQGAGAGNTIYF
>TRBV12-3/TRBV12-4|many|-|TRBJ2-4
TGTGCCAGCACCTCACTCAGGGCAGGAGCCAAAAACATTCAGTACTTC
CASTSLRAGAKNIQYF